The 25 T cell receptor beta chains in this list originate from one sample, sequenced in a study of T cell repertoires in cytomegalovirus infection. Using its own MiXCR run on the reads, TCRdb lists one record per CDR3 protein. The repertoire holds 310,000 or so distinct CDR3 sequences, with about 25% as singletons. The material sequenced was PBMCs. The source of these receptors is a human donor in good health (CMV status not recorded). Some clones in this sample may be carry-over from other donors' samples.

This clonotype was counted at least ten times. The chain carries TRBV7-2 and TRBJ1-6; 9 nucleotides align to TRBD1. CDR1 is SGHTA and CDR2 is FQGNSA in the germline V gene. The CDR3 consists of 14 residues. Germline trimming cut 6 bases from V and 7 bases from J; bases unmatched to any gene: 4. CDR3 DNA sequence: TGTGCCAGCAGTTGGACAGGGGAAAATTCACCCCTCCACTTT. The encoded protein is CASSWTGENSPLHF.

The chain couples TRBV7-2 to TRBJ2-7, with TRBD2 matching 7 bases. Trimming removed 8 bases from V and 0 bases from J; junction bases left unmatched: 7. The CDR3 is made up of 14 amino acids. Germline assignment: CDR1 SGHTA and CDR2 FQGNSA. The CDR3: CASGEGGSSYEQYV. The CDR3, as DNA: TGTGCCAGCGGGGAGGGCGGGAGCTCCTACGAGCAGTACGTC.

This clonotype appeared many times. The chain uses TRBV7-2 and TRBJ2-3; no clear D gene. Per the germline V gene, CDR1 is SGHTA and CDR2 is FQGNSA. V was shortened by 5 bases and J by 3 bases, with 6 bases between the two germline ends. This CDR3 is 12 amino acids long. CDR3 sequence reads: CASSVRTDTQYF. The CDR3 coding sequence is TGTGCCAGCAGCGTACGTACAGATACGCAGTATTTT.

Many counts were recorded for this clonotype. V is TRBV7-6 and J is TRBJ2-7; the D is unclear. This CDR3 is built from 14 residues. V lost 7 bases and J 0 bases, leaving 13 bases between the germline ends. Germline V gene lookup returns CDR1 SGHVS and CDR2 FNYEAQ. This chain's CDR3 is CASTPQISSYEQYF. The DNA for the CDR3 is TGTGCCAGCACCCCCCAGATAAGCTCCTACGAGCAGTACTTC. The variable domain in full, with the rest retrieved from reference TRBV7-6 and TRBJ2-7, is GAGVSQSPRYKVTKRGQDVALRCDPISGHVSLYWYRQALGQGPEFLTYFNYEAQQDKSGLPNDRFSAERPEGSISTLTIQRTEQRDSAMYRCASTPQISSYEQYFGPGTRLTVT.

This clonotype was detected many times. This rearrangement joins TRBV7-8 to TRBJ1-1, with a possible D match to TRBD1 (6 bases). CDR3 length: 16 amino acids. From germline, CDR1 is SGHVS and CDR2 FQNEAQ. Deletions cut 5 bases from V and 3 bases from J, with 19 bases between. The CDR3, as DNA: TGTGCCAGCAGCGCCACCGGTCGACAGGCCTACACTGAAGCTTTCTTT. Its translation is CASSATGRQAYTEAFF. Combining the CDR3 with reference TRBV7-8 and TRBJ1-1 gives the whole variable domain GAGVSQSPRYKVAKRGQDVALRCDPISGHVSLFWYQQALGQGPEFLTYFQNEAQLDKSGLPSDRFFAERPEGSVSTLKIQRTQQEDSAVYLCASSATGRQAYTEAFFGQGTRLTVV.

V and J are TRBV20-1 and TRBJ2-5, with 7 bases aligning to TRBD1. The V gene's germline CDR1 is DFQATT and CDR2 SNEGSKA (reference sequence). The length of the CDR3 is 13 residues. V lost 6 bases and J lost 5; bases outside the gene matches: 9. This chain's CDR3 is CSASDRVSETQYF. The CDR3 DNA follows: TGCAGTGCCTCAGACAGGGTATCGGAGACCCAGTACTTC.

This clonotype was seen repeatedly, ten times or more. The J gene is TRBJ2-3, the V gene TRBV5-4; no clear D. The CDR3 loop spans 15 amino acids. Deletions cut 0 bases from V and 1 base from J, with 9 bases between. Germline CDR1 SGHNT, CDR2 YYREEE (reference sequence). The CDR3 loop is CASSLAGFGTDTQYF. The CDR3 bases are TGTGCCAGCAGCTTGGCAGGATTCGGCACAGATACGCAGTATTTT.

This clonotype was detected ten times or more. This chain uses TRBV6-5 with TRBJ2-3; D gene unclear. The CDR3 runs 16 residues. The V and J ends lost 0 bases and 1 base respectively, with 11 bases between them. CDR1 and CDR2 (germline): MNHEY, SVGAGI. The CDR3 coding sequence is TGTGCCAGCAGTTACTCCCAATATGGGGGCACAGATACGCAGTATTTT. This gives the protein CASSYSQYGGTDTQYF.

With respect to this clonotype: The junction and the germline gene differ at one end; a read error may be behind it. The chain links TRBV7-2 to TRBJ2-5, with 9 bases aligning to TRBD2. The CDR3 totals 17 residues. Germline V CDR1 and CDR2: SGHTA, FQGNSA. The CDR3 DNA reads as TGTGCCAGCAGCTCAGGCCTAACTAGCGGGCGAGGTGAGACCCAGCACTTC. Protein: CASSSGLTSGRGETQHF.

The chain couples TRBV6-6 to TRBJ1-1, with 7 bases that match TRBD1. The CDR3 is made up of 13 amino acids. The J segment lost 10 bases and the V segment lost 6 bases, leaving 11 bases of the junction unmatched. The V gene's germline CDR1 is MNHNY and CDR2 SVGAGI (reference sequence). In DNA form, the CDR3 reads TGTGCCAGCAGGGACCTAGGAGGGGGCTCAGCTTTCTTT. This gives the protein CASRDLGGGSAFF.

The sample holds a few counts of this clonotype. The chain has TRBV7-9 and TRBJ1-2; no reliable D call. The germline gives CDR1 SEHNR, CDR2 FQNEAQ (reference sequence). This CDR3 has 14 residues. V dropped 8 bases and J dropped 0 bases, with 13 bases sitting between them. The CDR3 sequence: CASGVLLSNYGYTF. CDR3 bases: TGTGCCAGCGGAGTGCTACTTTCTAACTATGGCTACACCTTC.

This clonotype has ten or more counts. This chain connects TRBV11-2 to TRBJ2-3; D call uncertain. Trimming took 3 bases from V and 2 from J, leaving 9 bases between them. CDR3 size: 14 residues. The germline CDR1 and CDR2 sequences are SGHAT and FQNNGV. For the CDR3, the DNA is TGTGCCAGCAGCTTCGGCGAGTACACAGATACGCAGTATTTT. It translates to CASSFGEYTDTQYF.

Many counts were recorded for this clonotype. The gene calls are TRBV12-3 or TRBV12-4 and TRBJ2-1; unclear D gene. V was shortened by 6 bases and J by 5 bases, with 8 bases between the two germline ends. This CDR3 comprises 12 residues. DNA for the CDR3: TGTGCCAGCAGCCCGATCCACAATGAGCAGTTCTTC. Translated, it gives CASSPIHNEQFF.

There are many counts of this clonotype. The rearrangement uses TRBV6-2 or TRBV6-3 and TRBJ2-7, with 10 bases aligning to TRBD1. CDR3 length: 14 amino acids. Trimming took 8 bases from V and 2 from J; bases not matched to a gene: 6. The germline V gene encodes CDR1 MNHEY and CDR2 SVGEGT. The CDR3 loop is CASAGQGRTYEQYF. CDR3 in DNA: TGTGCCAGCGCGGGACAGGGGCGTACCTACGAGCAGTACTTC.

The chain uses TRBV30 and TRBJ2-7, with a tentative D call TRBD1 (5 bases). V was clipped by 1 base and J by 1 base, with 11 bases between them. Germline lookup yields CDR1 GTSNPN and CDR2 SVGIG (reference sequence). The CDR3 has 14 residues. The CDR3 reads CAWSEPGSSYEQYF. CDR3 nucleotide sequence: TGTGCCTGGAGTGAGCCAGGGTCGTCCTACGAGCAGTACTTC. Complete variable domain (other parts from reference TRBV30 and TRBJ2-7): SQTIHQWPATLVQPVGSPLSLECTVEGTSNPNLYWYRQAAGRGLQLLFYSVGIGQISSEVPQNLSASRPQDRQFILSSKKLLLSDSGFYLCAWSEPGSSYEQYFGPGTRLTVT.

CDR3 sequence (DNA): TGCAGCGTTGAATTCCGCGACTCTGGGGCCAACGTCCTGACTTTC. It is translated as CSVEFRDSGANVLTF. V is TRBV29-1 and J is TRBJ2-6; no clear D gene. This CDR3 spans 15 amino acids. V was trimmed by 2 bases and J by 0 bases, leaving 8 bases between them. Germline V gives CDR1 SQVTM, CDR2 ANQGSEA.

This clonotype showed up just once. V usage is TRBV27 and J usage is TRBJ2-3; D possibly matches TRBD1 or TRBD2 (6 bases each). The CDR3 runs 15 residues. V was pared by 2 bases and J by 1 base, with 10 bases between. Germline V gives CDR1 MNHEY, CDR2 SMNVEV (reference sequence). The CDR3 bases are TGTGCCAGCAGTTTAAAGGGGGGCGGCACAGATACGCAGTATTTT. This translates into CASSLKGGGTDTQYF.

This clonotype was seen more than once but under ten times. The V and J genes are TRBV27 and TRBJ2-7; D perhaps matches TRBD2 (7 bases). The CDR3 contains 13 residues. The V end lost 7 bases, the J end lost 0 bases, and 10 bases lay between the germline ends. CDR1 MNHEY and CDR2 SMNVEV come from the germline V gene (reference sequence). The CDR3 here is CASMAGASYEQYF. CDR3 DNA: TGTGCCAGCATGGCGGGGGCCTCCTACGAGCAGTACTTC.

J is TRBJ1-1 and V is TRBV2, with a weak D call TRBD1 (5 bases). V was clipped by 4 bases and J by 5 bases, with 11 bases between them. This CDR3 has 13 amino acids. Germline CDR1 SNHLY, CDR2 FYNNEI. Written as DNA, the CDR3 is TGTGCCAGCAGTGCGGGGGTAGAGACTGAAGCTTTCTTT. Its protein is CASSAGVETEAFF.

The sample holds many counts of this clonotype. V usage is TRBV7-2 and J usage is TRBJ2-1; the D gene is possibly TRBD2 (5 bases). CDR3 size: 16 residues. The germline CDR1 and CDR2 sequences are SGHTA and FQGNSA. Trimming took off 8 bases at V and 0 bases at J, with 17 bases between the two ends. Here the CDR3 DNA reads TGTGCCAGCGCTTTCGGGTGGACTGCCTCCTACAATGAGCAGTTCTTC. It encodes CASAFGWTASYNEQFF.

This clonotype occurred a few times. CDR3 coding DNA: TGTGCCAGCAGGGACAGGGTCGTATACGAGCAGTACTTC. This codes for CASRDRVVYEQYF. The chain combines TRBV25-1 with TRBJ2-7, with TRBD1 matching over 8 bases. V was pared by 6 bases and J by 4 bases, with 5 bases of the junction left unmatched. CDR3 length: 13 residues. Germline CDR1 MGHDK, CDR2 SYGVNS.

This clonotype has a handful of counts. The chain joins TRBV2 to TRBJ2-1, with D possibly TRBD2 on 6 matching bases. V was cut by 4 bases and J by 3 bases, with 7 bases left in between. From germline, CDR1 is SNHLY and CDR2 FYNNEI. The CDR3 sequence is 13 residues long. DNA for the CDR3: TGTGCCAGCAGTGGCGGGGACTACAATGAGCAGTTCTTC. It is translated as CASSGGDYNEQFF.

This clonotype was seen a single time. The genes are TRBV29-1 and TRBJ2-5, with a tentative D call TRBD2 (5 bases). Germline V gene lookup returns CDR1 SQVTM and CDR2 ANQGSEA. This CDR3 contains 10 residues. Trimming removed 5 bases at V and 5 bases at J, with 6 bases between. The DNA for the CDR3 is TGCAGCGTTCCGGGGGAGACCCAGTACTTC. It specifies CSVPGETQYF.

CDR3 in amino acids: CSARDSDSWDRGGWMNTEAFF. CDR3 nucleotide sequence: TGCAGTGCTAGAGATTCTGATTCGTGGGACAGGGGTGGATGGATGAACACTGAAGCTTTCTTT. The rearrangement links TRBV20-1 to TRBJ1-1; 10 bases fit TRBD1. With V trimmed by 0 bases and J by 0 bases, 19 bases remained unmatched. Per germline, CDR1 DFQATT and CDR2 SNEGSKA (reference sequence). CDR3 length: 21 residues.

The rearrangement uses TRBV14 and TRBJ1-6; unclear D gene. Germline V gene data show CDR1 as SGHDN and CDR2 as FVKESK. The CDR3 is made up of 17 amino acids. Between the trimmed V and J ends, which lost 1 base and 5 bases, there was a span of 15 bases. In DNA form, the CDR3 reads TGTGCCAGCAGCCAAGGTGGGAAGATAACTAATAATTCACCCCTCCACTTT. The encoded protein is CASSQGGKITNNSPLHF.